The clone carrying this TCR beta chain was counted many times. Trimming pared 4 bases from V and 3 bases from J, leaving 15 bases between. The length of the CDR3 is 16 residues. Germline V lookup: CDR1 MDHEN, CDR2 SYDVKM. These data belong to a study of regulatory T cells in long-lasting Graves disease. Arm-PCR of CDR3 regions and iRepertoire HTBI primers were the basis on which TCR beta libraries were built. One entry per CDR3 protein, called by TCRdb with MiXCR from the multiplex PCR reads. The table includes about 460,000 distinct CDR3 sequences, about 20% detected once. The time point was: persistent/refractory GD, antithyroid drugs over 5 years with positive TRAb. The TCR library used RNA extracted from PBMCs.

The TCR sequence derives from a female donor with Graves disease. The rearrangement uses TRBV28 and TRBJ2-2; D ambiguous. The specimen was peripheral blood mononuclear cells (PBMCs), collected when the disease was refractory, from a patient treated with antithyroid drugs. The CDR3 region is CASSSQTAWDTGELFF. CDR3 nucleotides: TGTGCCAGCAGTTCCCAGACCGCATGGGACACCGGGGAGCTGTTTTTT.